The 11 T cell receptor beta chains below all came from one sample that was sequenced in a study of a mutant IDH1 vaccine in newly diagnosed glioma. Which antigens these TCRs recognize remains unknown. Assay: immunoSEQ multiplex PCR; the TCRdb copy retains only in-frame clones and omits some. The profile covers roughly 43,000 clones, with about 76% appearing a single time and approximately 5.3% taken by the ten largest. The time point was: week 23, last vaccination. In every dose of vaccine, 300 ug of mutant IDH1 20-mer peptide was given alongside topical imiquimod. This material consisted of PBMCs, taken from a glioma patient whose treatment included an IDH1 peptide vaccine. These receptors all stem from a man in his fifties or sixties with glioma.

The chain has TRBV4-1 and TRBJ2-1; D gene uncertain. This CDR3 region has 12 residues. V lost 4 bases and J 5 bases, leaving 6 bases between the germline ends. The germline CDR1 and CDR2 sequences are MGHRA and YSYEKL. The CDR3 nucleotides are TGCGCCAGCAGCCCGACCAACAATGAGCAGTTCTTC. The encoded protein is CASSPTNNEQFF.

The J gene is TRBJ2-1, the V gene TRBV5-4; D is ambiguous. The V and J ends lost 2 bases and 0 bases respectively, with 9 bases between them. This CDR3 region has 15 residues. The germline gives CDR1 SGHNT, CDR2 YYREEE (reference sequence). This chain's CDR3 is CASSFTRGSYNEQFF. CDR3 DNA: TGTGCCAGCAGCTTCACCCGCGGCTCCTACAATGAGCAGTTCTTC.

The chain links TRBV29-1 to TRBJ2-5; 10 bases fit TRBD1. CDR1 is SQVTM, CDR2 ANQGSEA, per germline. Losses at the gene ends were 8 bases for V and 4 bases for J; bases not matched to a gene: 4. The CDR3 covers 12 residues. The CDR3 loop is CSSRTGGETQYF. In DNA, the CDR3 is TGCAGCTCCCGGACAGGGGGAGAGACCCAGTACTTC. Using reference TRBV29-1 and TRBJ2-5 for the parts outside the CDR3, the full variable domain is SAVISQKPSRDICQRGTSLTIQCQVDSQVTMMFWYRQQPGQSLTLIATANQGSEATYESGFVIDKFPISRPNLTFSTLTVSNMSPEDSSIYLCSSRTGGETQYFGPGTRLLVL.

The chain uses TRBV27 and TRBJ1-2; D might be TRBD1 (6 bases). The CDR3 loop spans 13 amino acids. V was trimmed by 4 bases and J by 4 bases, leaving 10 bases between them. Germline-derived CDR1 and CDR2 are MNHEY and SMNVEV (reference sequence). DNA of the CDR3: TGTGCCAGCAGTTCCCGGGGGCCCTATGGCTACACCTTC. Protein product: CASSSRGPYGYTF.

The chain combines TRBV7-9 with TRBJ1-1; 8 positions match TRBD1. Germline assignment: CDR1 SEHNR and CDR2 FQNEAQ (reference sequence). CDR3 size: 17 residues. The trim removed 4 bases at V and 1 base at J, leaving 11 bases unmatched. The CDR3 protein is CASSSSPGQGKNTEAFF. CDR3 bases: TGTGCCAGCAGCTCATCTCCAGGACAGGGAAAGAACACTGAAGCTTTCTTT.

The V call is TRBV30, the J call TRBJ1-1; D perhaps matches TRBD1 (5 bases). This CDR3 comprises 16 residues. Trimming pared 2 bases from V and 0 bases from J, leaving 16 bases between. Germline lookup yields CDR1 GTSNPN and CDR2 SVGIG (reference sequence). CDR3 amino acids: CAWSQGVNPMNTEAFF. The CDR3 DNA sequence: TGTGCCTGGAGTCAGGGTGTGAACCCCATGAACACTGAAGCTTTCTTT.

This clone was recorded a few times. The chain carries TRBV30 and TRBJ1-1, with a possible D match to TRBD1 (6 bases). The length of the CDR3 is 13 residues. In germline, CDR1 is GTSNPN, CDR2 SVGIG (reference sequence). Between the trimmed V and J ends, which lost 5 bases and 2 bases, there was a span of 12 bases. The DNA for the CDR3 is TGTGCCTGGGGCAGGGGTCTTAACACTGAAGCTTTCTTT. The encoded protein is CAWGRGLNTEAFF.

The chain recombines TRBV2 with TRBJ1-1; D is perhaps TRBD1 (5 bases). V was shortened by 9 bases and J by 0 bases, with 11 bases between the two germline ends. Germline loops: CDR1 SNHLY, CDR2 FYNNEI. CDR3 length: 13 amino acids. CDR3 protein: CARKGTVNTEAFF. Here the CDR3 DNA reads TGTGCCAGAAAGGGGACTGTGAACACTGAAGCTTTCTTT.

V gene TRBV7-9 combines with J gene TRBJ2-3; D remains ambiguous. This CDR3 is 12 amino acids long. Trimming stripped 5 bases from V and 6 bases from J, with 9 bases between. Germline V CDR1 and CDR2: SEHNR, FQNEAQ (reference sequence). The CDR3 nucleotides read TGTGCCAGCAGCAGGACCACGGATACGCAGTATTTT. Amino acids: CASSRTTDTQYF. The full variable domain, in which reference TRBV7-9 and TRBJ2-3 provide the parts outside the CDR3, is DTGVSQNPRHKITKRGQNVTFRCDPISEHNRLYWYRQTLGQGPEFLTYFQNEAQLEKSRLLSDRFSAERPKGSFSTLEIQRTEQGDSAMYLCASSRTTDTQYFGPGTRLTVL.

CDR3 in DNA: TGCGCCAGCAGCCCACTAGGCGGGGGCAGCTATGGCTACACCTTC. Translating gives CASSPLGGGSYGYTF. The chain joins TRBV4-3 to TRBJ1-2; D might be TRBD1 (6 bases). The length of the CDR3 is 15 residues. Trimming pared 4 bases from V and 4 bases from J, leaving 16 bases between. CDR1 and CDR2 from the germline V gene are LGHNA and YSLEER.

The gene calls are TRBV28 and TRBJ1-3, with no clear D. This CDR3 region has 15 residues. Germline V gene data show CDR1 as MDHEN and CDR2 as SYDVKM. V lost 4 bases and J lost 2, with 12 bases in between. The CDR3 reads CASSSRGPTGNTIYF. In DNA form, the CDR3 reads TGTGCCAGCAGTTCCCGGGGTCCCACTGGAAACACCATATATTTT.